This T cell receptor beta chain appears in the sequencing data of a study of graft-versus-host responses after intestinal transplantation. The authors combined some 200,000 CFSE-labeled responder cells with some 200,000 irradiated, violet-dye-labeled stimulator cells in plates. The CDR3 loop spans 15 amino acids. The V end was cut by 5 bases, the J end by 3 bases, with 17 bases between. Germline V gene lookup returns CDR1 SNHLY and CDR2 FYNNEI. The method was immunoSEQ multiplex PCR; TCRdb's version includes in-frame clones alone and lacks a portion of them. The data hold about 10,000 clones, with roughly 38% observed a single time.

The clonotype comes from a human patient who received an intestinal transplant. Here the sequenced sample was alloreactive CD8+ T cells from a mixed lymphocyte reaction culture, taken before intestinal transplant. Subset given: CFSE-low proliferating T cells sorted from roughly 6-day pre-transplant mixed lymphocyte reaction (GvH or HvG direction). This chain connects TRBV2 to TRBJ2-7; D possibly corresponds to TRBD2 (6 bases). DNA for the CDR3: TGTGCCAGCAGTATATATAGGGGAGGCGGCTACGAGCAGTACTTC. Translated, it gives CASSIYRGGGYEQYF.